This T cell receptor (beta chain) was found in a study of post-analysis software for immune sequencing data (dated by TCRdb to the mid-2010s). For the wider study: Relapsing-remitting, secondary progressive and progressive-relapsing multiple sclerosis were recorded as disease courses, and subtype annotation was lacking for some patients. A subset of samples was prepared in parallel using single-end sample barcoding, then pooled and co-amplified after Illumina adapter ligation. Patient repertoires were compared against roughly 10 previously published healthy control repertoires from donors aged 6 to 25 years. The study at large found these results: Direct clustering with F measure showed strong co-clustering of samples prepared in the same batch, prompting a batch-effect correction. Multiple sclerosis patients had significantly lower normalized Chao1 diversity than controls, a result that suggests substantial peripheral T-cell clonal expansion. Patients showed significantly higher frequencies than controls for about 5 TRBV segments, among them TRBV5-6, TRBV5-1 and TRBV20-1. The multiple sclerosis patient group was slightly younger than the control group.

Regarding this clonotype: The antigen this receptor binds is unknown. No base quality information exists; no much larger clone differs at one position.

The library was made by PCR. Data came from an Illumina HiSeq 2500. Unique molecular identifiers were incorporated into TCR beta cDNA libraries to reduce PCR and sequencing biases. Some 500,000 cDNA molecules were obtained for every 1 to 10 million input T cells, so each molecule roughly corresponded to one T cell. The patient libraries were prepared and sequenced using the same protocol as the earlier healthy control dataset. Within a given batch, samples were prepared together, multiplexed and sequenced on the same HiSeq lane. The original methods were these. Raw barcoded reads were processed with MIGEC, discarding single-read molecular identifier groups before consensus assembly and CDR3 extraction. Clonotype tables were post-analysed with VDJtools, normalizing diversity by down-sampling all datasets to the smallest sample size. In repertoire overlap clustering, CDR3 amino acid sequences, but not nucleotide sequences, were matched to correct batch-related cross-sample contamination. TCRdb reanalyzed the raw reads on its own, using fastp at Q25 for trimming and MiXCR for clone calling, and kept in-frame beta chains. Every CDR3 protein is listed once, alongside the most common genes and DNA of its rows. None of the V and J calls come from the authors' own analysis; TCRdb made them. This sample lists over 300,000 distinct CDR3 sequences; 30% to 45% were detected once. The ten largest clonotypes hold under 15% of the sample.

TCR beta repertoires were profiled from peripheral blood of roughly 13 young patients with multiple sclerosis to demonstrate the VDJtools post-analysis software. The multiple sclerosis patients were children and adolescents ranging in age from about 6 to 17 years. The CDR3 goes from the cysteine to the phenylalanine over 16 residues. Of the read, only the CDR3 DNA is kept; its 48 bases are in frame from base 1. V is trimmed back by 5 bases and J by 10 bases, and the junction contains 15 bases that no gene match accounts for. The CDR1 and CDR2 encoded by the germline V gene (reference sequence) are SEHNR and FQNEAQ.

The sequenced material came from blood. The rearrangement combines TRBV7-9 with TRBJ2-3, with TRBD2 identical over 10 junction bases. The TCR sequence derives from a girl aged 10 to 17 with multiple sclerosis. The DNA reads TGTGCCAGCAGCCGCCCCGTACTAGCGGGGTGGAGGGCGCAGTATTTT. Its amino acids are CASSRPVLAGWRAQYF.